The rows below give T cell receptor beta chains drawn from one sample of a study of T cell responses to AZD1222 COVID-19 vaccine. Sequencing was performed with immunoSEQ multiplex PCR; in TCRdb, only in-frame clones are kept and a portion is missing. The sample comprises about 260,000 clones, roughly 93% of which are singletons, and roughly 0.5% rests with the top ten. The sequences come from peripheral blood, collected on day 0 of AZD1222 vaccination. These receptors originate from an adult in good health. Both conserved end residues are part of each CDR3. The D gene is left open where the match is weak. Expanded clones get a size class; other rows say once, few or many, or leave the size out.

J gene | D gene | clone size | V gene | CDR3 protein | CDR3 DNA
TRBJ1-2 | - | - | TRBV18 | CASSQRGSSYGYTF | TGTGCCAGCTCACAGCGGGGCTCGTCCTATGGCTACACCTTC
TRBJ2-5 | - | - | TRBV20-1 | CSARKEETQYF | TGCAGTGCTAGAAAGGAGGAGACCCAGTACTTC
TRBJ2-7 | - | - | TRBV28 | CASSRVWQGYEQYF | TGTGCCAGCAGCCGCGTTTGGCAGGGCTACGAGCAGTACTTC
TRBJ2-7 | TRBD1 | once | TRBV29-1 | CSTSDRGSHEQYF | TGCAGCACCTCAGACAGGGGAAGCCACGAGCAGTACTTC
TRBJ2-7 | - | - | TRBV6-2/TRBV6-3 | CASSLNDITYEQYF | TGTGCCAGCAGCCTCAACGACATCACCTACGAGCAGTACTTC
TRBJ2-7 | - | - | TRBV7-5 | CARSPIGGEQYF | TGTGCCAGAAGCCCGATTGGGGGCGAGCAGTACTTC
TRBJ1-6 | TRBD1 | - | TRBV3-1/TRBV3-2 | CASSQLTGGISPLHF | TGTGCCAGCAGCCAGTTGACAGGGGGCATTTCACCCCTCCACTTT
TRBJ2-7 | TRBD2 | - | TRBV4-3 | CASSQEISSGYYEQYF | TGCGCCAGCAGCCAAGAAATCTCTAGCGGTTACTACGAGCAGTACTTC
TRBJ1-1 | - | - | TRBV7-2 | CASSFGGRENTEAFF | TGTGCCAGCAGCTTCGGGGGCAGGGAAAACACTGAAGCTTTCTTT
TRBJ2-1 | - | - | TRBV6-5 | CASQTRSREYNEQFF | TGTGCCAGCCAAACGAGGTCGAGGGAATACAATGAGCAGTTCTTC
TRBJ2-1 | - | - | TRBV11-2 | CASSLRSRDSSKFF | TGTGCCAGCAGCTTGAGGTCCAGGGACTCTTCAAAGTTCTTC
TRBJ2-5 | TRBD2 | - | TRBV7-2 | CASSPLASGGAGTQYF | TGTGCCAGCAGCCCCCTGGCCAGCGGGGGAGCGGGGACCCAGTACTTC
TRBJ2-7 | - | - | TRBV28 | CASRGAWGYYEQYF | TGTGCCAGCAGAGGCGCCTGGGGGTACTACGAGCAGTACTTC
TRBJ1-2 | - | once | TRBV5-1 | CASSPTGGASGYGYTF | TGCGCCAGCAGCCCGACCGGGGGGGCGTCAGGTTATGGCTACACCTTC
TRBJ2-2 | - | once | TRBV18 | CASTPRGTGELFF | TGTGCCAGCACACCACGGGGGACCGGGGAGCTGTTTTTT
TRBJ2-1 | - | - | TRBV3-1/TRBV3-2 | CASSQRKGRDEQFF | TGTGCCAGCAGCCAAAGGAAGGGTCGGGATGAGCAGTTCTTC
TRBJ2-7 | - | - | TRBV6-5 | CASSYSTPPYEQYF | TGTGCCAGCAGTTACTCGACCCCCCCCTACGAGCAGTACTTC
TRBJ2-7 | - | - | TRBV3-1/TRBV3-2 | CASSQGLGYEQYF | TGTGCCAGCAGCCAAGGATTAGGTTACGAGCAGTACTTC
TRBJ2-7 | - | - | TRBV7-2 | CASSLAAASYEQYF | TGTGCCAGCAGCTTAGCGGCAGCCTCCTACGAGCAGTACTTC
TRBJ1-2 | - | - | TRBV27 | CASSFTGLYGYTF | TGTGCCAGCAGTTTTACAGGCCTCTATGGCTACACCTTC
TRBJ2-2 | TRBD1 | - | TRBV19 | CASSKSASTGFTGELFF | TGTGCCAGTAGTAAGTCCGCATCGACAGGGTTCACCGGGGAGCTGTTTTTT
TRBJ1-5 | - | - | TRBV7-2 | CASSQGRGRGDQPQHF | TGTGCCAGCAGCCAAGGGCGGGGTAGGGGAGATCAGCCCCAGCATTTT
TRBJ2-1 | TRBD2 | - | TRBV9 | CASSPPSGGLYNEQFF | TGTGCCAGCAGCCCACCTAGCGGGGGGCTGTACAATGAGCAGTTCTTC
TRBJ1-5 | - | - | TRBV2 | CASSEVSKGNQPQHF | TGTGCCAGCAGTGAAGTCTCCAAGGGCAATCAGCCCCAGCATTTT
TRBJ2-1 | TRBD2 | - | TRBV5-1 | CASSSLREGLNNEQFF | TGCGCCAGCAGCTCTCTGCGGGAGGGCTTGAACAATGAGCAGTTCTTC
TRBJ2-7 | TRBD1 | - | TRBV10-2 | CASSEPNGQAVF | TGCGCCAGCAGTGAGCCAAACGGACAGGCTGTCTTC
TRBJ2-2 | TRBD2 | - | TRBV28 | CASTYPQRGTHTGELFF | TGTGCCAGCACCTATCCCCAGCGGGGGACTCACACCGGGGAGCTGTTTTTT
TRBJ2-3 | TRBD1 | - | TRBV6-2/TRBV6-3 | CASSHKEGQDTDTQYF | TGTGCCAGCAGTCACAAGGAGGGACAGGACACAGATACGCAGTATTTT
TRBJ2-1 | TRBD1 | - | TRBV5-8 | CASSFLGGQDGSDEQFF | TGTGCCAGCAGCTTTTTGGGGGGACAGGATGGTTCCGATGAGCAGTTCTTC
TRBJ1-6 | TRBD1 | - | TRBV5-6 | CASSLVSGGHSPLHF | TGTGCCAGCAGCTTGGTCTCAGGGGGCCATTCACCCCTCCACTTT
TRBJ2-2 | TRBD1 | - | TRBV7-3 | CASSLPSGTGNSGELFF | TGTGCCAGCAGCTTACCGTCCGGGACAGGGAATAGCGGGGAGCTGTTTTTT
TRBJ1-6 | TRBD1 | - | TRBV5-1 | CASSLAGQAYNSPLHF | TGCGCCAGCAGCTTGGCGGGACAGGCATATAATTCACCCCTCCACTTT
TRBJ1-1 | TRBD1 | - | TRBV5-1 | CASSFNPGTAEVFF | TGCGCCAGCAGCTTTAATCCCGGGACAGCCGAGGTCTTCTTT
TRBJ2-7 | TRBD1 | - | TRBV5-5 | CASSPQGLDRVYEQYF | TGTGCCAGCAGCCCCCAAGGTCTGGACAGGGTCTACGAGCAGTACTTC
TRBJ2-5 | - | - | TRBV24-1 | CATSEADGKETQYF | TGTGCCACCAGTGAAGCGGACGGAAAAGAGACCCAGTACTTC
TRBJ1-5 | - | - | TRBV4-1 | CASSQDPAGQPQHF | TGCGCCAGCAGCCAAGACCCGGCCGGTCAGCCCCAGCATTTT
TRBJ2-5 | - | - | TRBV6-6 | CASTTQRGGVETQYF | TGTGCCAGCACCACTCAAAGGGGAGGAGTGGAGACCCAGTACTTC
TRBJ2-4 | - | - | TRBV28 | CASRGSENIQYF | TGTGCCAGCAGAGGTAGCGAAAACATTCAGTACTTC
TRBJ2-1 | TRBD2 | - | TRBV14 | CASSQDGLAVRSEFF | TGTGCCAGCAGCCAAGACGGACTAGCGGTGAGATCGGAGTTCTTC
TRBJ2-7 | TRBD2 | - | TRBV19 | CASSMGLAGGSYEQYF | TGTGCCAGTAGTATGGGACTAGCGGGAGGATCCTACGAGCAGTACTTC
TRBJ1-2 | - | - | TRBV6-5 | CASSLYPNPSYGYTF | TGTGCCAGCAGTTTATACCCGAACCCTTCCTATGGCTACACCTTC
TRBJ1-5 | - | - | TRBV5-6 | CASSPRINQPQHF | TGTGCCAGCAGTCCTCGGATCAATCAGCCCCAGCATTTT
TRBJ1-4 | - | - | TRBV3-1/TRBV3-2 | CASRGSRGKLFF | TGTGCCAGCAGAGGGTCCAGGGGAAAACTGTTTTTT
TRBJ2-5 | TRBD1 | - | TRBV29-1 | CSVRPSQGGRETQYF | TGCAGCGTCCGACCCTCACAGGGGGGAAGGGAGACCCAGTACTTC
TRBJ1-6 | - | - | TRBV24-1 | CATSLGVNSPLHF | TGTGCCACCTCACTGGGGGTTAATTCACCCCTCCACTTT
TRBJ2-7 | TRBD2 | - | TRBV27 | CASSRGRAYEQYF | TGTGCCAGCAGTCGCGGGAGGGCTTACGAGCAGTACTTC
TRBJ1-2 | TRBD1 | - | TRBV19 | CASSPRDRGVGGYTF | TGTGCCAGTAGTCCCCGGGACAGGGGAGTAGGTGGCTACACCTTC
TRBJ2-7 | - | - | TRBV5-1 | CASSLGTGVYEQYF | TGCGCCAGCAGCTTGGGAACGGGAGTCTACGAGCAGTACTTC
TRBJ1-6 | TRBD1 | - | TRBV15 | CATSVSGTGDSPLHF | TGTGCCACCAGCGTATCCGGGACAGGTGATTCACCCCTCCACTTT
TRBJ1-4 | - | - | TRBV19 | CASSNRAAWREKLFF | TGTGCCAGTAGTAACCGGGCCGCCTGGCGAGAAAAACTGTTTTTT
TRBJ1-1 | TRBD1 | - | TRBV2 | CASRGRGPRTEAFF | TGTGCCAGCAGGGGCAGGGGGCCAAGGACTGAAGCTTTCTTT
TRBJ2-1 | TRBD1 | - | TRBV27 | CASTHSPAQTGFHNEQFF | TGTGCCAGCACCCATTCCCCTGCCCAGACAGGGTTTCACAATGAGCAGTTCTTC
TRBJ2-3 | TRBD2 | - | TRBV2 | CASSSPSGGPADTQYF | TGTGCCAGCAGTTCTCCCAGCGGGGGGCCCGCGGATACGCAGTATTTT